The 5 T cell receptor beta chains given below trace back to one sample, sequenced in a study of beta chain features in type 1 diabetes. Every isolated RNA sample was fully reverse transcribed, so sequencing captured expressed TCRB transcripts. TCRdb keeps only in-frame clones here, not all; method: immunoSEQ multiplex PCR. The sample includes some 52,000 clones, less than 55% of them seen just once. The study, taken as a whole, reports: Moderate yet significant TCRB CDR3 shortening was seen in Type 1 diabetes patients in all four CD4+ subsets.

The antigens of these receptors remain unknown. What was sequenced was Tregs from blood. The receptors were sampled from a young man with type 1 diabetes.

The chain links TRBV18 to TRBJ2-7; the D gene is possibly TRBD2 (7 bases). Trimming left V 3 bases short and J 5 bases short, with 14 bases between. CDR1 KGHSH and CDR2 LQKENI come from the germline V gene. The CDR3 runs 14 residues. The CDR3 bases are TGTGCCAGCTCACCCATGCGGGGGCTTAACGAGCAGTACTTC. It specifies CASSPMRGLNEQYF. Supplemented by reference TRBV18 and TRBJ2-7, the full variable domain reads NAGVMQNPRHLVRRRGQEARLRCSPMKGHSHVYWYRQLPEEGLKFMVYLQKENIIDESGMPKERFSAEFPKEGPSILRIQQVVRGDSAAYFCASSPMRGLNEQYFGPGTRLTVT.

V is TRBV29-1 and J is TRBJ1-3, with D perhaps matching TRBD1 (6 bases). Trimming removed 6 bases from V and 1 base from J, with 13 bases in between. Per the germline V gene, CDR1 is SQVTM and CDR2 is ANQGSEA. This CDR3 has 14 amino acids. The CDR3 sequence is CSVVDRRSGNTIYF. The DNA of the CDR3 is TGCAGCGTGGTAGACAGGCGGTCTGGAAACACCATATATTTT.

The DNA for the CDR3 is TGTGCCACCAAAAGCCAGGGGTTAGGCGCCGGGGAGCTGTTTTTT. Protein sequence: CATKSQGLGAGELFF. The chain employs TRBV6-5 and TRBJ2-2; a weak D match, TRBD1 (6 bases). The CDR3 is 15 amino acids. Germline V gene lookup returns CDR1 MNHEY and CDR2 SVGAGI. V dropped 10 bases and J dropped 6 bases, with 21 bases sitting between them.

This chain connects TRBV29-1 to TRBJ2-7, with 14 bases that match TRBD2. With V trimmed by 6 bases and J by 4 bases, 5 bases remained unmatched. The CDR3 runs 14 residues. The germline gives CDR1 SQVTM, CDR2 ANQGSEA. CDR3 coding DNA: TGCAGCGTCGCTGGGACTAGCGGGGGTTACGAGCAGTACTTC. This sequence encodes CSVAGTSGGYEQYF.

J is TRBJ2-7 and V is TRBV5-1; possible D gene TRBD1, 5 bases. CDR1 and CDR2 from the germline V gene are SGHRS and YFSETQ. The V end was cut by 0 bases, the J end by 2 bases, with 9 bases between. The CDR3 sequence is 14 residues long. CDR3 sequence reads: CASSLAGNAYEQYF. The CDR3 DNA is TGCGCCAGCAGCTTGGCAGGGAATGCCTACGAGCAGTACTTC.